These T cell receptor beta chains were read from a single sample in a study of cytomegalovirus exposure and HLA in healthy donors. TCRdb keeps only in-frame clones here, not all; method: immunoSEQ multiplex PCR. The table records 130,000 to 150,000 clones, around 82% of them present only once. The sample taken for sequencing was PBMCs. These receptors all come from a female donor in good health and CMV-seronegative. CDR3s leave out the opening cysteine and the closing phenylalanine or tryptophan. A D gene is named only where the DNA matches it firmly.

CDR3 protein: ASSLVGTRTRNEQF
D gene: TRBD2
V gene: TRBV5-1
J gene: TRBJ2-1

CDR3 protein: ATRAAGGWVEAF
D gene: TRBD1
V gene: TRBV10-3
J gene: TRBJ1-1

CDR3 protein: ASSFQLGTQY
D gene: NA
V gene: TRBV27
J gene: TRBJ2-3

CDR3 protein: ASSGLAGDRDTQY
D gene: TRBD2
V gene: TRBV9
J gene: TRBJ2-3

CDR3 protein: ASSQGLAGVGEQF
D gene: TRBD2
V gene: TRBV5-4
J gene: TRBJ2-1

CDR3 protein: ASSLLIEYQPQH
D gene: NA
V gene: TRBV11-3
J gene: TRBJ1-5

CDR3 protein: AWSRAGRGNTEAF
D gene: NA
V gene: TRBV30
J gene: TRBJ1-1

CDR3 protein: SSSLGQSGAYEQY
D gene: NA
V gene: TRBV7-9
J gene: TRBJ2-7

CDR3 protein: ASSLNGSGRKVGELF
D gene: TRBD2
V gene: TRBV28
J gene: TRBJ2-2

CDR3 protein: ASSQDPAGEQY
D gene: NA
V gene: TRBV4-1
J gene: TRBJ2-7

CDR3 protein: ASRTGTGSEKLF
D gene: TRBD1
V gene: TRBV6-5
J gene: TRBJ1-4

CDR3 protein: ASRPLAGGFYEQY
D gene: TRBD2
V gene: TRBV7-8
J gene: TRBJ2-7

CDR3 protein: ASSGAGNQPQH
D gene: NA
V gene: TRBV2
J gene: TRBJ1-5

CDR3 protein: AWKPKTGTEAQH
D gene: TRBD1
V gene: TRBV30
J gene: TRBJ1-5

CDR3 protein: ASSRTGSYNEQF
D gene: TRBD1
V gene: TRBV27
J gene: TRBJ2-1

CDR3 protein: ASRTRSNTGELF
D gene: NA
V gene: TRBV5-8
J gene: TRBJ2-2

CDR3 protein: ASTEQTLYGYT
D gene: NA
V gene: TRBV19
J gene: TRBJ1-2